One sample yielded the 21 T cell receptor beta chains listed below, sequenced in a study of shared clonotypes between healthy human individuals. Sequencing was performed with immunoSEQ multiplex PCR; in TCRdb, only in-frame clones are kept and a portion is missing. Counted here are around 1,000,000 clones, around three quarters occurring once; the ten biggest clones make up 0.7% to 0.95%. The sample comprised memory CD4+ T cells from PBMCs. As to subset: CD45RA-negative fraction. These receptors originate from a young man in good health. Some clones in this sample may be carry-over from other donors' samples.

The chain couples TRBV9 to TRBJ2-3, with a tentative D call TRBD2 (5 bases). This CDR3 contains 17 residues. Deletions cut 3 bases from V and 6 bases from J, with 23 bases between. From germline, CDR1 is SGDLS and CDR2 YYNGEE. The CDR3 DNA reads TGTGCCAGCAGCGCCTCCGCAACTAGGAACACACAGGATACGCAGTATTTT. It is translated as CASSASATRNTQDTQYF.

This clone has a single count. CDR3 residues: CATGGGGSNQPQHF. The CDR3 nucleotides are TGTGCCACCGGTGGGGGGGGGAGCAATCAGCCCCAGCATTTT. V gene TRBV6-5 combines with J gene TRBJ1-5, with a weak D call TRBD1 (5 bases). This CDR3 comprises 14 residues. V shed 10 bases and J shed 1 base, with 14 bases lying between them. Germline CDR1 and CDR2: MNHEY and SVGAGI.

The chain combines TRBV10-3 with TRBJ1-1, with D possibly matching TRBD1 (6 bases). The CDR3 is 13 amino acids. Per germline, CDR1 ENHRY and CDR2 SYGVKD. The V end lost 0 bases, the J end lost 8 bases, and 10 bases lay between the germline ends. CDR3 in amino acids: CAISESGGAEAFF. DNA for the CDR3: TGTGCCATCAGTGAGTCGGGGGGGGCGGAAGCTTTCTTT.

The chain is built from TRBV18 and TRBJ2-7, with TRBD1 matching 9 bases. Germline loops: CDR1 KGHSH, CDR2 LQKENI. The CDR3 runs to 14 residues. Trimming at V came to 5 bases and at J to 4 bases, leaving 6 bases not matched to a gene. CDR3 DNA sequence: TGTGCCAGCTCATCCGGGACAGGGCTTTACGAGCAGTACTTC. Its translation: CASSSGTGLYEQYF.

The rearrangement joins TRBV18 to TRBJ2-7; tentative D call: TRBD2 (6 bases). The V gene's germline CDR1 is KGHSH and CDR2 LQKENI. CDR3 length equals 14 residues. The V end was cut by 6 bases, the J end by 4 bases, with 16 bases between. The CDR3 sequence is CASSPPGVGYEQYF. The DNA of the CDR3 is TGTGCCAGCTCTCCCCCGGGGGTTGGTTACGAGCAGTACTTC. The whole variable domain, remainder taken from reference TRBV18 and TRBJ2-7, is NAGVMQNPRHLVRRRGQEARLRCSPMKGHSHVYWYRQLPEEGLKFMVYLQKENIIDESGMPKERFSAEFPKEGPSILRIQQVVRGDSAAYFCASSPPGVGYEQYFGPGTRLTVT.

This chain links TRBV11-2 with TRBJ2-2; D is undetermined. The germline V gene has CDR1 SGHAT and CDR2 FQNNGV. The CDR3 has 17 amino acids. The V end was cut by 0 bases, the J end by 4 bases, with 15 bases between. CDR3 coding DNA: TGTGCCAGCAGCTTAGAGTTTGAAAGCCTTAGCACCGGGGAGCTGTTTTTT. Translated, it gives CASSLEFESLSTGELFF.

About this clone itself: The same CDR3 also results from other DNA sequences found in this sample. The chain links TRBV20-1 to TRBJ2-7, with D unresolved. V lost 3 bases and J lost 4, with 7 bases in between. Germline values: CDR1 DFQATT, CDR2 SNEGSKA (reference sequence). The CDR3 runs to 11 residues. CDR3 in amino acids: CSASRNYEQYF. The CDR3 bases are TGCAGTGCTAGTCGCAATTACGAGCAGTACTTC.

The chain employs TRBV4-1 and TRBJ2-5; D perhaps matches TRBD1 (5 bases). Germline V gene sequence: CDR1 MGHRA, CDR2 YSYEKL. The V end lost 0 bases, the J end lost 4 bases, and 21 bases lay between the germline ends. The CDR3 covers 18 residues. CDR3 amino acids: CASSQDPPGRVLSETQYF. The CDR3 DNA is TGCGCCAGCAGCCAAGACCCCCCAGGCAGGGTTCTTTCAGAGACCCAGTACTTC.

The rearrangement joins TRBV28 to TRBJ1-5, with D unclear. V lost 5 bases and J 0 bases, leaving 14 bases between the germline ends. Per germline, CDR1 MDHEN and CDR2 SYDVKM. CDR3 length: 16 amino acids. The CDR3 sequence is CASSPNLGHSNQPQHF. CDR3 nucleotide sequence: TGTGCCAGCAGTCCGAACTTGGGTCATAGCAATCAGCCCCAGCATTTT.

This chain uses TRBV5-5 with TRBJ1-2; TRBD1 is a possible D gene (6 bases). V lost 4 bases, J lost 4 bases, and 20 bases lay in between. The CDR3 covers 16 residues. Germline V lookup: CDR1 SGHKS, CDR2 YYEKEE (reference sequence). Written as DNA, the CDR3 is TGTGCCAGCAGCCCTCAGCGGGGGGCATCGTCCTATGGCTACACCTTC. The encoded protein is CASSPQRGASSYGYTF.

CDR3 protein: CAISESVSSSYNEQFF. The CDR3 DNA sequence: TGTGCCATCAGTGAGTCCGTGTCCAGTTCCTACAATGAGCAGTTCTTC. This rearrangement joins TRBV10-3 to TRBJ2-1, with D unresolved. Trimming shortened V by 0 bases and J by 1 base, and 10 bases separated the two germline ends. The CDR3 has 16 residues. The germline gives CDR1 ENHRY, CDR2 SYGVKD.

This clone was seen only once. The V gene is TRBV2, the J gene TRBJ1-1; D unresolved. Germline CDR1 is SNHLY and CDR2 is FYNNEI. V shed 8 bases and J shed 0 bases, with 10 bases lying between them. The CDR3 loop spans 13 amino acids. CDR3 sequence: CASVRAVNTEAFF. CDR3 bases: TGTGCCAGCGTTAGGGCAGTGAACACTGAAGCTTTCTTT.

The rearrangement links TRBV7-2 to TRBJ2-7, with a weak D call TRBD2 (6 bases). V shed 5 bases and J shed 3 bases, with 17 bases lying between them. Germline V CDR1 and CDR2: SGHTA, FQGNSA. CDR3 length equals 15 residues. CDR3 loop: CASSEGLLPVYEQYF. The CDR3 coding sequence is TGTGCCAGCAGCGAGGGACTCCTCCCTGTCTACGAGCAGTACTTC.

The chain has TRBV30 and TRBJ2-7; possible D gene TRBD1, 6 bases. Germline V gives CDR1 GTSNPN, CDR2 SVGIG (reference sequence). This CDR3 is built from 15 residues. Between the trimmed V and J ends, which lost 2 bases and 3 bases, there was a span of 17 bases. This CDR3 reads CAWSTLGGVVYEQYF. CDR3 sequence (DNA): TGTGCCTGGAGTACCCTAGGGGGAGTGGTCTACGAGCAGTACTTC.

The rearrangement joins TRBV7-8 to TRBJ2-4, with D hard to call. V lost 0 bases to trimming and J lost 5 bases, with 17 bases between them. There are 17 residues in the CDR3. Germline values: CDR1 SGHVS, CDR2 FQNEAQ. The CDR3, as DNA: TGTGCCAGCAGCTTAGCGGTGGGGTTGGGGTTCCAAAACATTCAGTACTTC. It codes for CASSLAVGLGFQNIQYF.

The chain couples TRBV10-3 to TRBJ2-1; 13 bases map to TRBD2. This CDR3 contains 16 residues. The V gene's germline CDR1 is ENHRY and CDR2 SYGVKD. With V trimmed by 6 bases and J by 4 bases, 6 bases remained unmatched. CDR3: CAISGPLAGGYNEQFF. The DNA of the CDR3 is TGTGCCATCAGCGGCCCACTAGCGGGAGGGTACAATGAGCAGTTCTTC.

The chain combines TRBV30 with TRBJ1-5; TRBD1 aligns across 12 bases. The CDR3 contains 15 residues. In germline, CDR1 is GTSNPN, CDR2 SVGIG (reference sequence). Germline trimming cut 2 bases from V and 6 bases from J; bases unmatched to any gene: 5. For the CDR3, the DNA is TGTGCCTGGAGTCCGGGACAGGGGGCAATTCAGCCCCAGCATTTT. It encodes CAWSPGQGAIQPQHF.

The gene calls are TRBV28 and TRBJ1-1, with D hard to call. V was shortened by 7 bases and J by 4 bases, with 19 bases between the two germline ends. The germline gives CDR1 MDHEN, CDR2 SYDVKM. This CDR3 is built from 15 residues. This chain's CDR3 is CASIGIGTRGTEAFF. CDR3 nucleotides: TGTGCCAGCATCGGGATCGGCACCCGCGGCACTGAAGCTTTCTTT.

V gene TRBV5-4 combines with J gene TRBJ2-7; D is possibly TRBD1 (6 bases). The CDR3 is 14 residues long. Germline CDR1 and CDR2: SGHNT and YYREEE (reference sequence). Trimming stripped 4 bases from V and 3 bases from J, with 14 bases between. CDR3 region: CASSPDRINYEQYF. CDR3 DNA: TGTGCCAGCAGCCCGGACAGAATTAACTACGAGCAGTACTTC.

The CDR3 here is CASSFATGTRGSEQYF. CDR3 bases: TGTGCCAGCAGTTTCGCGACCGGGACTAGGGGGAGCGAGCAGTACTTC. The chain has TRBV28 and TRBJ2-7; 8 bases fit TRBD2. The CDR3 length is 16 residues. Germline V gene lookup returns CDR1 MDHEN and CDR2 SYDVKM. V was clipped by 3 bases and J by 6 bases; unmatched bases: 13.

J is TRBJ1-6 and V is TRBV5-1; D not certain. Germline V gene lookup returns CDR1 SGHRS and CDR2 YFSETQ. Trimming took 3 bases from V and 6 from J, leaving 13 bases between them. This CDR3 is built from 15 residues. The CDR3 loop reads CASSSGRGTNSPLHF. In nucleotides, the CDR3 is TGCGCCAGCAGCTCGGGTCGGGGTACTAATTCACCCCTCCACTTT.